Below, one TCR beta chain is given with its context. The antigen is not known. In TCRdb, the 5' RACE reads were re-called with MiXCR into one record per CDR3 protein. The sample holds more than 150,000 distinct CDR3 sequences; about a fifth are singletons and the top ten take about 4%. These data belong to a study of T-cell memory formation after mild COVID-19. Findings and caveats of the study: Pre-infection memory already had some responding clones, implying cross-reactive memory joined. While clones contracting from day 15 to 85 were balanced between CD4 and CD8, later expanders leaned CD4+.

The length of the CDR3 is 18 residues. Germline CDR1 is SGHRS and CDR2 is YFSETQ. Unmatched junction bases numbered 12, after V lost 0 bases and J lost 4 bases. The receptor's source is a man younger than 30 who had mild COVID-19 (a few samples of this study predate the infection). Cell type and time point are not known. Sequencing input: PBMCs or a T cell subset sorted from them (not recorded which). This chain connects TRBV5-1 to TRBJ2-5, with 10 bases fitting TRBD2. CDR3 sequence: CASSLVPSGGSRAETQYF. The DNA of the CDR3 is TGCGCCAGCAGCTTGGTGCCTAGCGGGGGTTCCCGTGCAGAGACCCAGTACTTC.